This is a list of T cell receptor beta chains from one sample in a study of cytomegalovirus exposure and HLA in healthy donors. Libraries were prepared by immunoSEQ multiplex PCR; TCRdb keeps only in-frame clonotypes and omits some of them. The data show 150,000 to 200,000 clones, about 89% seen once. What was sequenced was PBMCs. The receptors originated from a man younger than 40 in good health and CMV-seropositive. CDR3s include the opening cysteine and the closing phenylalanine or tryptophan. Each record gives: D gene, V gene, CDR3 length, clone size, J gene, CDR3 DNA, CDR3 protein. A D gene is named only where the DNA matches it firmly. The size of a clone is reported for some rows only, either as once, few or many, or as a class for expanded clones.

>NA|TRBV19|14|NA|TRBJ1-5
TGTGCCAGTAGTAAGGGACGGGCCGATCAGCCCCAGCATTTT
CASSKGRADQPQHF
>NA|TRBV5-1|14|NA|TRBJ2-7
TGCGCCAGCCAGTCCCTGGACAACTCCTACGAGCAGTACTTC
CASQSLDNSYEQYF
>TRBD2|TRBV30|18|once|TRBJ2-3
TGTGCCTGGAGCCTCTCGGGACTAGCGGGGGGGCCTCAAGATACGCAGTATTTT
CAWSLSGLAGGPQDTQYF
>TRBD1|TRBV9|15|NA|TRBJ1-5
TGTGCCAGCAGCCGCCGGACAGGGGGCGATCAGCCCCAGCATTTT
CASSRRTGGDQPQHF
>TRBD1|TRBV7-2|14|NA|TRBJ1-1
TGTGCCAGCGGGGGACAGGGGGAGGCCACTGAAGCTTTCTTT
CASGGQGEATEAFF
>NA|TRBV6-1|13|NA|TRBJ1-3
TGTGCCAGTGCGATGACCTCTGGAAACACCATATATTTT
CASAMTSGNTIYF
>NA|TRBV10-3|13|NA|TRBJ2-7
TGTGCCACCCTAGAGGGGAGCTCCTACGAGCAGTACTTC
CATLEGSSYEQYF
>NA|TRBV4-1|20|NA|TRBJ2-5
TGCGCCAGCAGCCAACCACCCGTGAGACGCGTAGGGGGGCGAGGAGAGACCCAGTACTTC
CASSQPPVRRVGGRGETQYF
>NA|TRBV5-6|14|few|TRBJ1-1
TGTGCCAGCAGCTTATCCGGGCCCTACGAGCGGGCTTTCTTT
CASSLSGPYERAFF
>NA|TRBV29-1|13|NA|TRBJ2-7
TGCAGCGTTGAATTTATAAGTGGGGGCGAGCAGTACTTC
CSVEFISGGEQYF
>NA|TRBV9|14|NA|TRBJ2-5
TGTGCCAGCAGCGTAGCGGCTAGTCAAGAGACCCAGTACTTC
CASSVAASQETQYF
>NA|TRBV28|15|NA|TRBJ1-4
TGTGCCAGCAGTGGGAAGGGGCGGGCTAATGAAAAACTGTTTTTT
CASSGKGRANEKLFF
>NA|TRBV2|12|NA|TRBJ2-7
TGTGCCAGCAGTGAAGGGGGCTACGAGCAGTACTTC
CASSEGGYEQYF
>NA|TRBV11-3|13|NA|TRBJ1-4
TGTGCCAGCAGCTTCTGGACAGAGGAAAAACTGTTTTTT
CASSFWTEEKLFF
>NA|TRBV5-6|15|NA|TRBJ1-1
TGTGCCAGCAGCTTGGGTTTGGCGGAGGGTTTTGAAGCTTTCTTT
CASSLGLAEGFEAFF
>NA|TRBV6-5|13|NA|TRBJ2-1
TGTGCCAGCAGTTACCAAGCGAACAATGAGCAGTTCTTC
CASSYQANNEQFF
>NA|TRBV6-5|11|once|TRBJ1-1
TGTGCCAGCTTGGTGAACACTGAAGCTTTCTTT
CASLVNTEAFF
>NA|TRBV7-2|15|NA|TRBJ1-5
TGTGCCAGCAGCTTATTGGGGGTGTCCAATCAGCCCCAGCATTTT
CASSLLGVSNQPQHF
>TRBD1|TRBV6-5|14|NA|TRBJ1-2
TGTGCCAGCAGTCAGAGACAGGGCGGCTATGGCTACACCTTC
CASSQRQGGYGYTF
>NA|TRBV11-2|15|NA|TRBJ2-7
TGTGCCAGCAGCTCCCTTGGGGGACGGGACTACGAGCAGTACTTC
CASSSLGGRDYEQYF
>NA|TRBV11-2|14|NA|TRBJ1-5
TGTGCCAGCAGCTCAGGGATCGGGAATCAGCCCCAGCATTTT
CASSSGIGNQPQHF
>TRBD1|TRBV5-6|14|NA|TRBJ1-1
TGTGCCAGCAGCAGCACGGACAGGGCATTTTTAGCTTTCTTT
CASSSTDRAFLAFF
>TRBD2|TRBV27|14|NA|TRBJ2-7
TGTGCCAGCAGTTCTGGGACTACCTCCTACGAGCAGTACTTC
CASSSGTTSYEQYF
>NA|TRBV27|17|NA|TRBJ1-4
TGTGCCAGCAGTTCCCCGACCGGGGGGGTAGCTAATGAAAAACTGTTTTTT
CASSSPTGGVANEKLFF
>NA|TRBV29-1|15|NA|TRBJ1-2
TGCAGCGTTGAGTGGGGAGGTCCGGACCGTTATGGCTACACCTTC
CSVEWGGPDRYGYTF
>NA|TRBV6-5|13|NA|TRBJ2-7
TGTGCCAGCAGCCCTATCAGGGGATACGAGCAGTACTTC
CASSPIRGYEQYF
>TRBD1|TRBV10-3|13|NA|TRBJ2-7
TGTGCCATCAGAGGGACAGGGGACTACGAGCAGTACTTC
CAIRGTGDYEQYF
>NA|TRBV7-9|13|NA|TRBJ2-1
TGTGCCAGCAGCTTAGTACACTACAATGAGCAGTTCTTC
CASSLVHYNEQFF
>NA|TRBV5-6|13|NA|TRBJ2-7
TGTGCCAGCAGTATTGGAGGGGTCTACGAGCAGTACTTC
CASSIGGVYEQYF
>NA|TRBV2|13|NA|TRBJ2-7
TGTGCCAGCAGGTTTACGGCCCAGGGTGAGCAGTACTTC
CASRFTAQGEQYF
>TRBD1|TRBV6-5|12|NA|TRBJ1-2
TGTGCCAGCCAACAGGGGTCCTATGGCTACACCTTC
CASQQGSYGYTF
>NA|TRBV5-5|14|once|TRBJ2-5
TGTGCCAGCAGCTTCGCCATCCGCCAAGAGACCCAGTACTTC
CASSFAIRQETQYF
>NA|TRBV6-5|13|NA|TRBJ1-5
TGTGCCAGCAGCGTATTTAGCAATCAGCCCCAGCATTTT
CASSVFSNQPQHF
>TRBD1|TRBV27|15|NA|TRBJ2-7
TGTGCCAGCAGACAAGGGACAGGGACATTCTACGAGCAGTACTTC
CASRQGTGTFYEQYF
>TRBD1|TRBV13|15|NA|TRBJ1-2
TGTGCCAGCACAAGCCCGGGACAGGAGACCTATGGCTACACCTTC
CASTSPGQETYGYTF
>TRBD1|TRBV7-9|15|NA|TRBJ1-2
TGTGCCAGCAGCTTAGCCCAGACAGGGGGCTATGGCTACACCTTC
CASSLAQTGGYGYTF
>TRBD2|TRBV5-4|15|NA|TRBJ2-1
TGTGCCAGCAGCCAGACTAGCGGGGGTAGAGATGAGCAGTTCTTC
CASSQTSGGRDEQFF
>TRBD2|TRBV6-5|13|NA|TRBJ2-7
TGTGCCACCGGTGGCGGGAGTGGGTACGAGCAGTACTTC
CATGGGSGYEQYF
>NA|TRBV28|15|NA|TRBJ2-5
TGTGCCAGCAGGGGAGATCGGGGGCTGGGGGAGACCCAGTACTTC
CASRGDRGLGETQYF
>NA|TRBV4-3|15|NA|TRBJ1-2
TGCGCCAGCAGCCCAGGAGAGGGGTCTAACTATGGCTACACCTTC
CASSPGEGSNYGYTF
>NA|TRBV9|16|NA|TRBJ2-3
TGTGCCAGCAGCGCCCTAGCGTTCAGCCCCACAGATACGCAGTATTTT
CASSALAFSPTDTQYF